These 24 T cell receptor beta chains were all obtained from the same sample, sequenced in a study of blood T cell repertoires in COVID-19. Clones were sequenced by immunoSEQ multiplex PCR, and TCRdb holds only the in-frame ones, with some missing. The sample shows about 200,000 clones, more than 75% of them seen only once. Sequencing was performed on peripheral blood. The source of these receptors is a human donor in a cohort sampled during active COVID-19.

This clone was observed a handful of times. The chain has TRBV19 and TRBJ1-3, with D unclear. Trimming cost V 3 bases and J 5 bases, with 8 bases left between them. Germline CDR1 is LNHDA and CDR2 is SQIVND (reference sequence). CDR3 length: 13 amino acids. This CDR3 reads CASSMNSRNTIYF. CDR3 nucleotides: TGTGCCAGTAGTATGAACAGTCGAAACACCATATATTTT.

The rearrangement uses TRBV6-2 or TRBV6-3 and TRBJ1-1, with a weak D call TRBD1 (5 bases). CDR1 and CDR2 from the germline V gene are MNHEY and SVGEGT. V was trimmed by 2 bases and J by 2 bases, leaving 9 bases between them. The CDR3 sequence is 14 residues long. CDR3: CASSYQGGNTEAFF. The CDR3 bases are TGTGCCAGCAGTTACCAGGGTGGCAACACTGAAGCTTTCTTT.

The V call is TRBV10-3, the J call TRBJ2-7; 9 nucleotides align to TRBD1. CDR3 size: 13 residues. The germline V gene encodes CDR1 ENHRY and CDR2 SYGVKD. J gave up 5 bases and V 10 bases, and 9 bases lay outside the gene matches. CDR3 region: CATRDRESHEQYF. In DNA form, the CDR3 reads TGTGCCACCAGGGACAGGGAGTCCCACGAGCAGTACTTC.

The CDR3 protein is CASSQAITLNYGYTF. Here the CDR3 DNA reads TGTGCCAGCAGCCAAGCTATCACACTAAACTATGGCTACACCTTC. The rearrangement uses TRBV3-1 (or the pseudogene TRBV3-2) and TRBJ1-2; D unclear. CDR3 length equals 15 residues. Trimming took 1 base from V and 2 from J, leaving 11 bases between them. In germline, CDR1 is LGHDT, CDR2 YNNKEL (reference sequence).

The chain recombines TRBV7-6 with TRBJ2-3, with 9 bases matching TRBD1. This CDR3 has 21 residues. The germline gives CDR1 SGHVS, CDR2 FNYEAQ. With V trimmed by 4 bases and J by 0 bases, 20 bases remained unmatched. Here the CDR3 DNA reads TGTGCCAGCAGCTCTATCCCGACGGGACAGGGTATTGGAAATAGCACAGATACGCAGTATTTT. Amino acids: CASSSIPTGQGIGNSTDTQYF.

The chain carries TRBV6-5 and TRBJ2-1; 8 bases map to TRBD2. The trim removed 7 bases at V and 7 bases at J, leaving 3 bases unmatched. Germline CDR1 reads MNHEY; CDR2 reads SVGAGI. CDR3 length equals 12 residues. The CDR3 is CASKAGENEQFF. CDR3 bases: TGTGCCAGCAAAGCGGGAGAAAATGAGCAGTTCTTC.

This clone was detected once. The chain carries TRBV27 and TRBJ1-1; D gene unclear. The germline V gene has CDR1 MNHEY and CDR2 SMNVEV (reference sequence). CDR3 size: 15 residues. V was cut by 3 bases and J by 6 bases, with 17 bases left in between. The CDR3 nucleotides are TGTGCCAGCAGTTTGGTTCCGGGTGCGGGGTCTGAAGCTTTCTTT. As protein: CASSLVPGAGSEAFF.

The rearrangement uses TRBV6-5 and TRBJ1-3; TRBD1 is a possible D gene (6 bases). The CDR3 runs to 16 residues. The germline CDR1 and CDR2 sequences are MNHEY and SVGAGI. Trimming pared 0 bases from V and 10 bases from J, leaving 19 bases between. CDR3 sequence (DNA): TGTGCCAGCAGTTACTCCCCCCCCCACAGGGTGGGAACCATATATTTT. It specifies CASSYSPPHRVGTIYF.

J is TRBJ1-2 and V is TRBV5-6; a weak D match, TRBD1 (6 bases). Germline V CDR1 and CDR2: SGHDT, YYEEEE. The CDR3 has 13 residues. V was shortened by 0 bases and J by 13 bases, with 16 bases between the two germline ends. As DNA, the CDR3 is TGTGCCAGCAGCTTGGCGAACAGGGTCGCTGGCACCTTC. This encodes CASSLANRVAGTF. Filled out from reference TRBV5-6 and TRBJ1-2, the complete variable domain reads DAGVTQSPTHLIKTRGQQVTLRCSPKSGHDTVSWYQQALGQGPQFIFQYYEEEERQRGNFPDRFSGHQFPNYSSELNVNALLLGDSALYLCASSLANRVAGTFGSGTRLTVV.

V and J are TRBV5-4 and TRBJ1-1, with TRBD1 matching over 7 bases. This CDR3 has 19 residues. The V gene's germline CDR1 is SGHNT and CDR2 YYREEE (reference sequence). The trim removed 5 bases at V and 0 bases at J, leaving 19 bases unmatched. The CDR3, as DNA: TGTGCCAGCAGTCCCGCAGGGGGAGCGGGAGCCGGCCTGAACACTGAAGCTTTCTTT. Amino acids: CASSPAGGAGAGLNTEAFF.

The V and J genes are TRBV6-5 and TRBJ1-3; D is undetermined. The CDR3 totals 14 residues. The germline CDR1 and CDR2 sequences are MNHEY and SVGAGI. Between the trimmed V and J ends, which lost 6 bases and 0 bases, there was a span of 9 bases. The CDR3 sequence is CASRKLLSGNTIYF. For the CDR3, the DNA is TGTGCCAGCAGAAAACTGCTCTCTGGAAACACCATATATTTT.

The chain employs TRBV11-2 and TRBJ1-6, with 8 nucleotides matching TRBD1. This CDR3 spans 16 amino acids. Trimming cost V 3 bases and J 5 bases; bases outside gene matches: 6. The germline V gene encodes CDR1 SGHAT and CDR2 FQNNGV. CDR3 nucleotide sequence: TGTGCCAGCAGCTTCGAAACAGGGGGAGATAATTCACCCCTCCACTTT. It yields the protein CASSFETGGDNSPLHF.

Here the CDR3 reads CASSQPYGRGLTGELFF. The CDR3, as DNA: TGTGCCAGCAGCCAACCTTATGGGAGGGGACTCACCGGGGAGCTGTTTTTT. The genes are TRBV3-1 (or the pseudogene TRBV3-2) and TRBJ2-2, with TRBD2 matching 7 bases. This CDR3 has 17 amino acids. V was clipped by 2 bases and J by 4 bases; unmatched bases: 10. Germline values: CDR1 LGHDT, CDR2 YNNKEL (reference sequence).

The chain employs TRBV5-1 and TRBJ1-6; maybe TRBD1 (6 bases). The V end was cut by 3 bases, the J end by 7 bases, with 14 bases between. The CDR3 covers 15 residues. Germline-derived CDR1 and CDR2 are SGHRS and YFSETQ. The CDR3 coding sequence is TGCGCCAGCAGCTGGGGAACAGGGACCAATTCACCCCTCCACTTT. Translating gives CASSWGTGTNSPLHF.

The V call is TRBV7-2, the J call TRBJ1-2, with TRBD1 matching over 8 bases. The CDR3 runs to 15 residues. CDR1 and CDR2 from the germline V gene are SGHTA and FQGNSA. V shed 1 base, J shed 5 bases, and the junction held 6 bases outside the gene matches. The CDR3 nucleotides read TGTGCCAGCAGCTTAGAACAGGGGGTACCATATGGCTACACCTTC. Protein: CASSLEQGVPYGYTF.

This sequence joins TRBV28 and TRBJ1-5, with D unclear. This CDR3 region has 18 residues. Germline V gives CDR1 MDHEN, CDR2 SYDVKM. Trimming left V 2 bases short and J 0 bases short, with 17 bases between. The chain's CDR3 is CASSLKQWAAYSNQPQHF. The CDR3 DNA reads TGTGCCAGCAGTTTAAAGCAGTGGGCAGCTTATAGCAATCAGCCCCAGCATTTT. The full variable domain, with the rest looked up from reference TRBV28 and TRBJ1-5, is DVKVTQSSRYLVKRTGEKVFLECVQDMDHENMFWYRQDPGLGLRLIYFSYDVKMKEKGDIPEGYSVSREKKERFSLILESASTNQTSMYLCASSLKQWAAYSNQPQHFGDGTRLSIL.

A few counts support this clone. This rearrangement joins TRBV28 to TRBJ1-2; 8 bases fit TRBD1. CDR1 is MDHEN and CDR2 is SYDVKM in the germline V gene. V shed 6 bases, J shed 6 bases, and the junction held 9 bases outside the gene matches. The CDR3 extends over 14 amino acids. The CDR3 spells CASREQGEGHGYTF. In DNA, the CDR3 is TGTGCCAGCAGAGAACAGGGGGAAGGCCATGGCTACACCTTC.

The sample holds a few counts of this clone. This CDR3 reads CASSLQGARQETQYF. CDR3 nucleotides: TGTGCCAGCAGCTTACAGGGGGCGAGGCAAGAGACCCAGTACTTC. This chain uses TRBV5-5 with TRBJ2-5, with 9 nucleotides matching TRBD1. Germline CDR1 SGHKS, CDR2 YYEKEE (reference sequence). The CDR3 extends over 15 amino acids. Trimming at V came to 2 bases and at J to 2 bases, leaving 4 bases not matched to a gene.

The rearrangement links TRBV28 to TRBJ1-6, with a possible D match to TRBD1 (5 bases). CDR1 is MDHEN, CDR2 SYDVKM, per germline. This CDR3 is 13 amino acids long. With 5 bases removed from V and 6 bases from J, the gap between germline ends came to 8 bases. The CDR3 is CASSPDSNSPLHF. The CDR3 DNA sequence: TGTGCCAGCAGTCCTGACAGTAATTCACCCCTCCACTTT.

The rearrangement uses TRBV18 and TRBJ1-4, with D tentatively TRBD1 (5 bases). Per the germline V gene, CDR1 is KGHSH and CDR2 is LQKENI. The CDR3 has 13 amino acids. V was trimmed by 2 bases and J by 6 bases, leaving 7 bases between them. CDR3 in DNA: TGTGCCAGCTCACCATGGGGGGATGAAAAACTGTTTTTT. It codes for CASSPWGDEKLFF.

The chain has TRBV24-1 and TRBJ1-2; D uncertain. The CDR3 totals 14 residues. From germline, CDR1 is KGHDR and CDR2 SFDVKD. Trimming removed 4 bases at V and 2 bases at J, with 10 bases between. The CDR3: CATSDFPRNYGYTF. The CDR3 coding sequence is TGTGCCACCAGTGACTTTCCCAGAAACTATGGCTACACCTTC.

The rearrangement uses TRBV19 and TRBJ2-1, with D perhaps TRBD2 (5 bases). CDR3 length: 13 residues. CDR1 and CDR2 from the germline V gene are LNHDA and SQIVND (reference sequence). V was clipped by 6 bases and J by 2 bases, with 8 bases between them. The CDR3 spells CASSRRAYNEQFF. The CDR3 DNA is TGTGCCAGTAGCAGGCGGGCCTACAATGAGCAGTTCTTC.

This clone was detected a few times. The rearrangement uses TRBV24-1 and TRBJ1-1; TRBD1 aligns across 7 bases. The trim removed 5 bases at V and 1 base at J, leaving 0 bases unmatched. CDR3 length: 13 residues. CDR1 is KGHDR, CDR2 SFDVKD, per germline. The CDR3 nucleotides are TGTGCCACCAGTGGACAGGGGAACACTGAAGCTTTCTTT. Protein sequence: CATSGQGNTEAFF.

This chain uses TRBV7-2 with TRBJ2-5; 7 bases are shared with TRBD2. The ends lost 5 bases at V and 7 bases at J; junction bases unmatched: 10. Germline CDR1 SGHTA, CDR2 FQGNSA. The CDR3 covers 14 residues. CDR3 sequence (DNA): TGTGCCAGCAGCGGGGACTACCCCCTGGGGACCCAGTACTTC. Translating it yields CASSGDYPLGTQYF.